One and the same sample provided the 8 T cell receptor beta chains below, sequenced in a study of blood T cells in healthy people across ages. Sample-barcoded 5' priming and a J-beta primer mix drove a second PCR of about 7 to 12 cycles. TCRdb processed the 5' RACE reads anew with MiXCR; each CDR3 protein has one entry. The table lists around 1,500,000 distinct CDR3 sequences, around 39% of them singletons. The sequenced sample consisted of blood. All receptors derive from a woman between 18 and 29 years old in good health.

The chain combines TRBV3-1 with TRBJ2-5; TRBD2 matches at 10 bases. The J call is in doubt because the DNA end fits TRBJ2-7 better. Looked up from germline, CDR1 is LGHDT and CDR2 is YNNKEL (reference sequence). CDR3 length equals 13 residues. The CDR3 is CASKTGTSDEQYF. In DNA form, the CDR3 reads TGTGCCAGCAAGACCGGGACTAGCGACGAGCAGTACTTC.

This chain's CDR3 is CASRPTRGGGGDTEAFF. The CDR3 region has the DNA TGTGCCAGCAGGCCGACACGGGGGGGTGGTGGGGACACTGAAGCTTTCTTT. The chain links TRBV6-6 to TRBJ1-1, with D possibly TRBD1 on 5 matching bases. Germline CDR1 MNHNY, CDR2 SVGAGI (reference sequence). The CDR3 is 17 amino acids. The V and J ends lost 6 bases and 3 bases respectively, with 23 bases between them.

Ten or more counts support this clonotype. This sequence joins TRBV29-1 and TRBJ2-5; D might be TRBD2 (5 bases). Germline CDR1 reads SQVTM; CDR2 reads ANQGSEA. V was pared by 7 bases and J by 1 base, with 13 bases between. The CDR3 covers 13 residues. The CDR3 reads CSAEGDGQETQYF. CDR3 bases: TGCAGCGCCGAGGGCGACGGCCAAGAGACCCAGTACTTC.

This clonotype was seen only a few times. V usage is TRBV20-1 and J usage is TRBJ2-7; 9 bases line up with TRBD1. Germline-derived CDR1 and CDR2 are DFQATT and SNEGSKA (reference sequence). The CDR3 extends over 18 amino acids. The trim removed 0 bases at V and 3 bases at J, leaving 15 bases unmatched. The CDR3 is CSARDLYGQGKMVYEQYF. In nucleotides, the CDR3 is TGCAGTGCTAGAGATCTCTACGGACAGGGGAAAATGGTCTACGAGCAGTACTTC.

The gene calls are TRBV7-3 and TRBJ2-5; 10 nucleotides agree with TRBD1. V lost 4 bases to trimming and J lost 4 bases; unmatched junction nucleotides: 9. Germline V lookup: CDR1 SGHTA, CDR2 FQGTGA. CDR3 length equals 16 residues. The CDR3 DNA follows: TGTGCCAGCAGCTCAACTGGGACAGGGGCAGGAGAGACCCAGTACTTC. It specifies CASSSTGTGAGETQYF.

A few counts support this clonotype. The chain joins TRBV9 to TRBJ2-1, with D possibly TRBD1 on 5 matching bases. There are 14 residues in the CDR3. The V gene lost 1 base and the J gene lost 6 bases, with 11 bases spanning the gap. CDR1 SGDLS and CDR2 YYNGEE come from the germline V gene. CDR3 bases: TGTGCCAGCAGCGTAAGAACAGGAACCAATGAGCAGTTCTTC. This encodes CASSVRTGTNEQFF.

J is TRBJ2-5 and V is TRBV4-1, with D possibly being TRBD1 (6 bases). The J call may be faulty, since TRBJ2-7 better matches the DNA end. The CDR3 has 16 residues. Germline V gives CDR1 MGHRA, CDR2 YSYEKL. The CDR3: CASSVLWNQGSYEQYF. CDR3 nucleotide sequence: TGCGCCAGCAGCGTACTATGGAACCAGGGGTCCTACGAGCAGTACTTC.

In this sample, this clonotype turned up a few times. The V call is TRBV7-8, the J call TRBJ2-3, with a weak D call TRBD2 (6 bases). Trimming took off 5 bases at V and 1 base at J, with 13 bases between the two ends. Germline CDR1 SGHVS, CDR2 FQNEAQ. The CDR3 runs to 15 residues. CDR3 nucleotides: TGTGCCAGCAGCCCTTGGGGGGTCGGCACAGATACGCAGTATTTT. Translating it yields CASSPWGVGTDTQYF.